The 18 T cell receptor beta chains presented below share a single source sample, sequenced in a study of CD8 T cells in Susac syndrome. RNA was extracted with the RNeasy kit, and a quantity of roughly 0.5 to 1 ug was reverse transcribed using random hexamers. TCRdb re-called the immunoSEQ multiplex PCR reads with MiXCR, one entry per CDR3 protein. Here the sample spans about 140,000 distinct CDR3 sequences, more than 85% being singletons. Source material: CD4+ T cells from PBMCs. The source is a human donor with Susac syndrome.

This chain links TRBV11-2 with TRBJ1-1; D gene ambiguous. Germline CDR1 reads SGHAT; CDR2 reads FQNNGV. Trimming cost V 3 bases and J 12 bases, with 14 bases left between them. The CDR3 consists of 12 residues. The CDR3 sequence: CASSLNFRETFF. The CDR3 nucleotides read TGTGCCAGCAGCTTGAATTTTCGGGAAACTTTCTTT.

This clonotype was counted once. V usage is TRBV7-2 and J usage is TRBJ2-7; D is ambiguous. Per the germline V gene, CDR1 is SGHTA and CDR2 is FQGNSA. The germline V and J ends were trimmed by 1 base and 0 bases, with 7 bases remaining between them. The CDR3 extends over 14 amino acids. The CDR3 reads CASSLVDSSYEQYF. The CDR3 nucleotides are TGTGCCAGCAGCTTAGTTGATAGCTCCTACGAGCAGTACTTC. The entire variable domain, with the rest obtained from reference TRBV7-2 and TRBJ2-7, is as follows: GAGVSQSPSNKVTEKGKDVELRCDPISGHTALYWYRQSLGQGLEFLIYFQGNSAPDKSGLPSDRFSAERTGGSVSTLTIQRTQQEDSAVYLCASSLVDSSYEQYFGPGTRLTVT.

This sequence joins TRBV28 and TRBJ1-5; D might be TRBD1 (6 bases). Germline CDR1 is MDHEN and CDR2 is SYDVKM. V dropped 5 bases and J dropped 12 bases, with 23 bases sitting between them. The CDR3 spans 15 residues. CDR3 sequence: CASSNDRSGAWGQHF. Here the CDR3 DNA reads TGTGCCAGCAGTAACGACAGGTCCGGGGCCTGGGGCCAGCATTTT.

This clonotype showed up just a few times. The chain is built from TRBV14 and TRBJ1-6; D is perhaps TRBD1 (6 bases). Trimming stripped 1 base from V and 9 bases from J, with 13 bases between. Germline V gives CDR1 SGHDN, CDR2 FVKESK. CDR3 length equals 15 residues. The CDR3: CASSQGGHKGSPLHF. The CDR3 DNA is TGTGCCAGCAGCCAAGGGGGGCATAAAGGTTCACCCCTCCACTTT.

V gene TRBV11-2 combines with J gene TRBJ1-2; 11 bases agree with TRBD1. The CDR3 is made up of 13 amino acids. After removal of 5 bases from V and 13 bases from J, the junction contained 9 bases not matched to a gene. Germline V gene data show CDR1 as SGHAT and CDR2 as FQNNGV. CDR3: CASSAGTGGFSTF. The CDR3 DNA follows: TGTGCCAGCAGCGCCGGGACAGGGGGGTTCTCCACCTTC.

This rearrangement joins TRBV20-1 to TRBJ1-2; TRBD1 matches 8 bases. Unmatched junction bases numbered 3, after V lost 1 base and J lost 2 bases. This CDR3 region has 14 residues. Germline V gives CDR1 DFQATT, CDR2 SNEGSKA (reference sequence). Here the CDR3 reads CSARGRTGNYGYTF. The CDR3 DNA reads TGCAGTGCTAGAGGGCGGACAGGGAACTATGGCTACACCTTC.

This chain links TRBV24-1 with TRBJ1-5; D uncertain. V dropped 5 bases and J dropped 6 bases, with 7 bases sitting between them. This CDR3 has 12 residues. The germline CDR1 and CDR2 sequences are KGHDR and SFDVKD. CDR3 region: CATSAFGQPQHF. Here the CDR3 DNA reads TGTGCCACCAGTGCTTTCGGTCAGCCCCAGCATTTT.

This chain uses TRBV9 with TRBJ2-5; TRBD2 might be the D (5 bases). This CDR3 spans 16 amino acids. Trimming took off 4 bases at V and 1 base at J, with 17 bases between the two ends. CDR1 and CDR2 (germline): SGDLS, YYNGEE. The CDR3 loop reads CASSPGVASIQETQYF. In nucleotides, the CDR3 is TGTGCCAGCAGCCCTGGGGTGGCTAGCATCCAAGAGACCCAGTACTTC.

This chain connects TRBV29-1 to TRBJ1-2, with D perhaps matching TRBD1 (6 bases). Trimming took 3 bases from V and 8 from J, leaving 13 bases between them. Germline V gene data show CDR1 as SQVTM and CDR2 as ANQGSEA. This CDR3 has 12 residues. For the CDR3, the DNA is TGCAGCGTTGATTCGGGGGCGGGAGGCTACACCTTC. Its protein product is CSVDSGAGGYTF.

This chain joins TRBV4-2 and TRBJ1-2; D gene unclear. Germline lookup yields CDR1 LGHNA and CDR2 YNFKEQ. V lost 0 bases to trimming and J lost 2 bases, with 10 bases between them. CDR3 size: 15 residues. CDR3 DNA sequence: TGTGCCAGCAGCCAAGATCTAGGCAGAAACTATGGCTACACCTTC. It translates to CASSQDLGRNYGYTF.

The chain uses TRBV20-1 and TRBJ2-1, with D maybe TRBD2 (5 bases). The CDR3 sequence is 15 residues long. Trimming took 3 bases from V and 0 from J, leaving 12 bases between them. CDR1 and CDR2 from the germline V gene are DFQATT and SNEGSKA (reference sequence). CDR3 residues: CSARGASSSYNEQFF. The CDR3 DNA reads TGCAGTGCTAGGGGAGCGTCTAGCTCCTACAATGAGCAGTTCTTC.

Only a few counts were recorded for this clonotype. The V and J genes are TRBV7-8 and TRBJ2-5, with 11 nucleotides matching TRBD2. Per germline, CDR1 SGHVS and CDR2 FQNEAQ. This CDR3 has 13 residues. V lost 11 bases, J lost 4 bases, and 6 bases stayed unmatched. CDR3 in DNA: TGTGCCGGAACTAGCGGGAGAGGAGAGACCCAGTACTTC. Residues: CAGTSGRGETQYF.

The V gene is TRBV25-1, the J gene TRBJ2-5, with 8 bases matching TRBD1. Trimming took 3 bases from V and 5 from J; bases not matched to a gene: 8. Germline loops: CDR1 MGHDK, CDR2 SYGVNS. This CDR3 is 15 amino acids long. CDR3 sequence reads: CASSEPGGPEETQYF. In DNA, the CDR3 is TGTGCCAGCAGTGAGCCAGGGGGCCCGGAGGAGACCCAGTACTTC. The full variable domain, in which reference TRBV25-1 and TRBJ2-5 provide the parts outside the CDR3, is EADIYQTPRYLVIGTGKKITLECSQTMGHDKMYWYQQDPGMELHLIHYSYGVNSTEKGDLSSESTVSRIRTEHFPLTLESARPSHTSQYLCASSEPGGPEETQYFGPGTRLLVL.

The chain combines TRBV15 with TRBJ2-3, with 8 bases lining up with TRBD2. Per germline, CDR1 LNHNV and CDR2 YYDKDF (reference sequence). The CDR3 is 14 amino acids. Trimming took 0 bases from V and 12 from J; bases not matched to a gene: 8. The CDR3, as DNA: TGTGCCACCAGCAGAGATGTTGAGTTAGCGGGACAGTATTTT. Amino acid sequence: CATSRDVELAGQYF. Variable domain in full (rest from reference TRBV15 and TRBJ2-3): DAMVIQNPRYQVTQFGKPVTLSCSQTLNHNVMYWYQQKSSQAPKLLFHYYDKDFNNEADTPDNFQSRRPNTSFCFLDIRSPGLGDTAMYLCATSRDVELAGQYFGPGTRLTVL.

The chain is built from TRBV15 and TRBJ1-3; D unresolved. CDR3 length: 16 amino acids. Germline V CDR1 and CDR2: LNHNV, YYDKDF (reference sequence). V was cut by 3 bases and J by 0 bases, with 12 bases left in between. The CDR3 spells CATSSRRQTSGNTIYF. In nucleotides, the CDR3 is TGTGCCACCAGCAGCCGAAGACAAACCTCTGGAAACACCATATATTTT. The entire variable domain, with the rest obtained from reference TRBV15 and TRBJ1-3, is as follows: DAMVIQNPRYQVTQFGKPVTLSCSQTLNHNVMYWYQQKSSQAPKLLFHYYDKDFNNEADTPDNFQSRRPNTSFCFLDIRSPGLGDTAMYLCATSSRRQTSGNTIYFGEGSWLTVV.

The rearrangement links TRBV4-1 to TRBJ2-4, with 7 positions matching TRBD1. V gave up 1 base and J gave up 2 bases; unmatched junction bases: 8. Germline V gene sequence: CDR1 MGHRA, CDR2 YSYEKL. The CDR3 is 17 residues long. DNA for the CDR3: TGCGCCAGCAGCCAAGCCGCACCCAGGGGGACCAAAAACATTCAGTACTTC. Translation gives CASSQAAPRGTKNIQYF.

The chain couples TRBV20-1 to TRBJ1-1; possible D gene TRBD1, 6 bases. Per germline, CDR1 DFQATT and CDR2 SNEGSKA (reference sequence). CDR3 length: 13 residues. V shed 6 bases and J shed 6 bases, with 17 bases lying between them. In DNA, the CDR3 is TGCAGTGCCCGGGGGGGACATTTGGCTGAAGCTTTCTTT. Encoded protein: CSARGGHLAEAFF.

J is TRBJ2-7 and V is TRBV20-1; 11 nucleotides match TRBD2. This CDR3 has 14 amino acids. Per the germline V gene, CDR1 is DFQATT and CDR2 is SNEGSKA (reference sequence). V trimming: 4 bases; J trimming: 2 bases; junction bases outside the gene matches: 4. The CDR3 DNA sequence: TGCAGTGCTACAACTAGCGGGGGAGCCTACGAGCAGTACTTC. It encodes CSATTSGGAYEQYF.